This T cell receptor beta chain was recovered during a study of T cell responses to AZD1222 COVID-19 vaccine. Comment on this clone: Its antigen is unidentified.

Clones were sequenced by immunoSEQ multiplex PCR, and TCRdb holds only the in-frame ones, with some missing. The data contain some 96,000 clones, around 87% of them singletons. Germline CDR1 and CDR2: WNHNN and SYGVQD (reference sequence). Trimming pared 6 bases from V and 1 base from J, leaving 15 bases between. CDR3 length: 15 residues. Regarding the study as a whole: Reports say nearly half of spike-specific TCRs go after unmutated variant regions. The study identified only six AZD1222 recipients as seropositive at baseline. There were repertoire samples only from the period after the peak T cell response.

This rearrangement joins TRBV10-1 to TRBJ2-5; no reliable D call. The source of this sequence is an adult in good health. The sequencing used peripheral blood, collected on day 0 of MenACWY control vaccination. Written as DNA, the CDR3 is TGCGCCAGCAGCAAAGACGGAACCAGCCAAGAGACCCAGTACTTC. Protein: CASSKDGTSQETQYF.